The text below deals with one T cell receptor (beta chain). The germline V gene has CDR1 KGHSH and CDR2 LQKENI. With V trimmed by 0 bases and J by 11 bases, 17 bases remained unmatched. The CDR3 consists of 17 residues. Primers: 60 Vbeta forward and 13 Jbeta reverse. Clones were sequenced by immunoSEQ multiplex PCR, and TCRdb holds only the in-frame ones, with some missing. The sample has around 150,000 clones, 75% seen once. This entry is derived from a study of cytomegalovirus exposure and HLA in healthy donors. The material sequenced was PBMCs. The chain carries TRBV18 and TRBJ2-5, with 8 bases matching TRBD1. The sequence was collected from a male donor in good health and CMV-seronegative. Written as DNA, the CDR3 is TGTGCCAGCTCACCACCTACCGGGGGACAGGTCTTTAAAGGGCAGTACTTC. It yields the protein CASSPPTGGQVFKGQYF.